This T cell receptor beta chain derives from a study of shared clonotypes between healthy human individuals. The protocol was immunoSEQ multiplex PCR, while the TCRdb copy is restricted to in-frame clones and leaves out a portion. The sample lists millions of clones; 90% to 95% were seen once. This sequence was found in a man between 18 and 29 years old in good health. Some clones in this sample may be carry-over from other donors' samples. Sequencing was carried out using naive CD4+ T cells from PBMCs. Subset meaning: CD45RA+ positively selected.

CDR3 DNA: TGTGCCAGCAGCTTGGTAGGCAGGGAGAATGGCTACACCTTC. Encoded protein: CASSLVGRENGYTF. J is TRBJ1-2 and V is TRBV5-8, with D tentatively TRBD1 (5 bases). Germline-derived CDR1 and CDR2 are SGHTS and YDEGEE. V was shortened by 0 bases and J by 6 bases, with 12 bases between the two germline ends. The CDR3 totals 14 residues.